This TCR beta chain appears in the sequencing data of a study of cytomegalovirus exposure and HLA in healthy donors. Broader study findings: Specific recognition of CMV antigens was confirmed in vitro for three chains (all CMV-associated). Most TCR sequences were seen very rarely across donors, but some public TCRs occurred in many. TCR beta chains numbering some 160 were designated cytomegalovirus-associated.

The CDR3 has 16 amino acids. With 4 bases clipped from V and 0 bases from J, the junction kept 5 bases outside the gene matches. Looked up from germline, CDR1 is SGHRS and CDR2 is YFSETQ. Here immunoSEQ multiplex PCR was the method, and the copy in TCRdb shows in-frame clones only, minus some. The sample shows about 220,000 clones, over 80% of them seen only once. Concerning this clone itself: What it binds is unknown.

The source material was PBMCs. This sequence originates from a woman younger than 45 in good health and CMV-seropositive. The V and J genes are TRBV5-1 and TRBJ2-1, with TRBD2 identical over 9 bases. The CDR3 DNA reads as TGCGCCAGCAGCCGGACTAGCGTGCACTCCTACAATGAGCAGTTCTTC. It translates to CASSRTSVHSYNEQFF.